The present T cell receptor beta chain was sequenced within a study of blood T cell repertoires in COVID-19. Study in general: Sites across the United States, Italy and Spain contributed samples from acute and convalescent COVID-19. T cells, B-cell-depleted T cells, or PBMCs supplied cDNA or gDNA.

As originally analysed: Using reference gene primer amplification, nucleated cell counts were estimated. The table came from immunoSEQ multiplex PCR; TCRdb's copy has only in-frame clones and leaves some out. Clone size and the V and J calls come from that table; the DNA yielded D and trimming. The sample contains more than 400,000 clones, about nine tenths of which appear only once. Trimming pared 3 bases from V and 6 bases from J, leaving 5 bases between. Looked up from germline, CDR1 is MDHEN and CDR2 is SYDVKM. The CDR3 has 11 residues. The gene calls are TRBV28 and TRBJ1-1; D gene unclear. Sequencing input: PBMCs or T cells enriched from blood (not recorded which). This clonotype was sampled from a woman in her late teens or twenties who had recovered from COVID-19. In nucleotides, the CDR3 is TGTGCCAGCAGTTTTATAGCTGAAGCTTTCTTT. Protein sequence: CASSFIAEAFF. Variable domain in full (rest from reference TRBV28 and TRBJ1-1): DVKVTQSSRYLVKRTGEKVFLECVQDMDHENMFWYRQDPGLGLRLIYFSYDVKMKEKGDIPEGYSVSREKKERFSLILESASTNQTSMYLCASSFIAEAFFGQGTRLTVV.